The 25 T cell receptor beta chains below come from one sample, sequenced in a study of blood T cell repertoires in COVID-19. TCRdb's copy holds only in-frame clones and misses some; the assay was immunoSEQ multiplex PCR. The repertoire holds 50,000 or so clones, over 90% seen once, with less than 1.2% in the top ten. Material for sequencing was peripheral blood. All receptors come from a man aged 60 to 75 with COVID-19, enrolled during active disease.

The chain combines TRBV9 with TRBJ2-3; D might be TRBD2 (6 bases). Germline V gene sequence: CDR1 SGDLS, CDR2 YYNGEE. The CDR3 has 15 residues. Trimming shortened V by 0 bases and J by 1 base, and 9 bases separated the two germline ends. CDR3 nucleotide sequence: TGTGCCAGCAGCGTAGGATCTAGCGGCACAGATACGCAGTATTTT. As protein: CASSVGSSGTDTQYF.

The rearrangement uses TRBV18 and TRBJ2-1; tentative D call: TRBD2 (5 bases). The germline V gene has CDR1 KGHSH and CDR2 LQKENI. The ends were cut back, 3 bases at V and 10 bases at J, with 10 bases in the middle. The CDR3 is made up of 12 amino acids. CDR3 residues: CASSPGVREQFF. Written as DNA, the CDR3 is TGTGCCAGCTCACCCGGGGTTAGAGAGCAGTTCTTC.

The V gene is TRBV5-4, the J gene TRBJ2-7; weak D call: TRBD1 (6 bases). Germline CDR1 reads SGHNT; CDR2 reads YYREEE (reference sequence). V was pared by 0 bases and J by 5 bases, with 12 bases between. The CDR3 sequence is 14 residues long. Written as DNA, the CDR3 is TGTGCCAGCAGCTTGGCAGGGGCGAGCCACGAGCAGTACTTC. This translates into CASSLAGASHEQYF.

This chain links TRBV19 with TRBJ1-5, with TRBD1 identical over 8 bases. Germline V gene data show CDR1 as LNHDA and CDR2 as SQIVND (reference sequence). CDR3 length: 15 amino acids. The J segment lost 6 bases and the V segment lost 3 bases, leaving 7 bases of the junction unmatched. The CDR3 DNA follows: TGTGCCAGTAGTATGACAGGGGAAGGGGGTCAGCCCCAGCATTTT. It is translated as CASSMTGEGGQPQHF.

The chain combines TRBV28 with TRBJ1-1, with no clear D. The germline V gene has CDR1 MDHEN and CDR2 SYDVKM. Deletions cut 4 bases from V and 0 bases from J, with 18 bases between. The CDR3 is made up of 17 amino acids. The CDR3 DNA is TGTGCCAGCAGTTCATACCCGCGGCGCAGACTGAACACTGAAGCTTTCTTT. Amino acid sequence: CASSSYPRRRLNTEAFF.

This chain uses TRBV29-1 with TRBJ2-5; D ambiguous. The CDR3 is 17 residues long. V lost 4 bases and J lost 1, with 22 bases in between. Germline CDR1 and CDR2: SQVTM and ANQGSEA. CDR3 bases: TGCAGCGTTGTTTACTTATCTTGGGCAGCCGCCCAAGAGACCCAGTACTTC. It yields the protein CSVVYLSWAAAQETQYF.

The sample holds one count of this clone. The V call is TRBV30, the J call TRBJ2-5; the D gene is possibly TRBD2 (5 bases). Deletions cut 2 bases from V and 9 bases from J, with 16 bases between. CDR3 length: 13 amino acids. Germline loops: CDR1 GTSNPN, CDR2 SVGIG (reference sequence). For the CDR3, the DNA is TGTGCCTGGAGTAAAGCGGTTCAGTATCCCCAGTACTTC. It yields the protein CAWSKAVQYPQYF.

The chain employs TRBV7-9 and TRBJ1-2, with D perhaps TRBD1 (5 bases). Trimming removed 5 bases at V and 5 bases at J, with 15 bases between. This CDR3 contains 14 residues. Germline CDR1 reads SEHNR; CDR2 reads FQNEAQ (reference sequence). CDR3 region: CASSPRGRGYGYTF. The CDR3 nucleotides are TGTGCCAGCAGCCCGCGAGGGCGGGGGTATGGCTACACCTTC.

The chain combines TRBV7-9 with TRBJ2-3; 7 nucleotides match TRBD1. This CDR3 has 14 amino acids. With V trimmed by 3 bases and J by 4 bases, 4 bases remained unmatched. Germline V gene sequence: CDR1 SEHNR, CDR2 FQNEAQ (reference sequence). The CDR3: CASSFTGAADTQYF. The CDR3 DNA reads TGTGCCAGCAGCTTCACAGGGGCGGCAGATACGCAGTATTTT.

This sequence joins TRBV5-4 and TRBJ2-3, with 11 bases fitting TRBD2. Per germline, CDR1 SGHNT and CDR2 YYREEE (reference sequence). Trimming removed 3 bases from V and 2 bases from J; junction bases left unmatched: 8. The CDR3 contains 17 residues. The CDR3 protein is CASSSGTSGLSTDTQYF. The CDR3 DNA follows: TGTGCCAGCAGCTCGGGGACTAGCGGATTGTCCACAGATACGCAGTATTTT.

The chain uses TRBV11-2 and TRBJ1-2, with TRBD1 as a possible D gene (6 bases). V was shortened by 0 bases and J by 3 bases, with 11 bases between the two germline ends. The CDR3 runs 15 residues. Germline assignment: CDR1 SGHAT and CDR2 FQNNGV. The CDR3 coding sequence is TGTGCCAGCAGCTTAGATCGGGCAGGGGACTATGGCTACACCTTC. It specifies CASSLDRAGDYGYTF.

This chain joins TRBV6-6 and TRBJ1-2, with D uncertain. V was clipped by 0 bases and J by 6 bases, with 5 bases between them. Germline V gene lookup returns CDR1 MNHNY and CDR2 SVGAGI (reference sequence). The CDR3 is 12 residues long. DNA for the CDR3: TGTGCCAGCAGTTACTCACTTAATGGCTACACCTTC. This gives the protein CASSYSLNGYTF.

The CDR3 nucleotides are TGTGCCAACCTACCCCCGGCAGGGATCGACGAGCAGTACTTC. Amino acids: CANLPPAGIDEQYF. The chain carries TRBV27 and TRBJ2-7; D perhaps matches TRBD1 (5 bases). Trimming cost V 10 bases and J 5 bases, with 21 bases left between them. Germline CDR1 and CDR2: MNHEY and SMNVEV (reference sequence). CDR3 size: 14 residues.

This clone was counted once. The genes are TRBV7-2 and TRBJ2-4, with D tentatively TRBD2 (5 bases). The germline V gene encodes CDR1 SGHTA and CDR2 FQGNSA. V lost 6 bases and J 3 bases, leaving 9 bases between the germline ends. The CDR3 has 13 amino acids. CDR3 bases: TGTGCCAGCAGGGGAGAGGGCAAAAACATTCAGTACTTC. This translates into CASRGEGKNIQYF.

J is TRBJ2-7 and V is TRBV9; 11 bases fit TRBD1. The CDR3 covers 15 residues. Unmatched junction bases numbered 8, after V lost 2 bases and J lost 7 bases. Germline V lookup: CDR1 SGDLS, CDR2 YYNGEE. CDR3 in DNA: TGTGCCAGCAGCGTTTACCGGGACAGGGGGAGGGAGCAGTACTTC. Translating it yields CASSVYRDRGREQYF.

The chain links TRBV6-6 to TRBJ2-7; 7 bases match TRBD1. The CDR3 sequence is 13 residues long. CDR1 is MNHNY, CDR2 SVGAGI, per germline (reference sequence). V gave up 7 bases and J gave up 6 bases; unmatched junction bases: 9. The CDR3 region is CASNKIGTAEQYF. CDR3 nucleotide sequence: TGTGCCAGCAACAAAATAGGGACAGCCGAGCAGTACTTC.

The V and J genes are TRBV6-5 and TRBJ1-4, with D possibly being TRBD1 (5 bases). The V and J ends lost 2 bases and 3 bases respectively, with 7 bases between them. Germline V gene lookup returns CDR1 MNHEY and CDR2 SVGAGI. The CDR3 extends over 14 amino acids. The CDR3: CASSYGRANEKLFF. CDR3 nucleotide sequence: TGTGCCAGCAGTTACGGCAGGGCTAATGAAAAACTGTTTTTT.

V gene TRBV6-5 combines with J gene TRBJ1-1; 7 positions agree with TRBD1. V lost 4 bases, J lost 0 bases, and 8 bases stayed unmatched. Germline V gene sequence: CDR1 MNHEY, CDR2 SVGAGI. CDR3 length equals 16 residues. CDR3 sequence reads: CASSSPTGTVNTEAFF. CDR3 nucleotides: TGTGCCAGCAGTTCCCCGACAGGGACCGTGAACACTGAAGCTTTCTTT.

The rearrangement uses TRBV5-8 and TRBJ2-3, with D maybe TRBD1 (6 bases). V lost 4 bases and J lost 0, with 9 bases in between. The CDR3 length is 14 residues. Germline CDR1 is SGHTS and CDR2 is YDEGEE. The CDR3, as DNA: TGTGCCAGCAGCCTCGGACAGAGCACAGATACGCAGTATTTT. Its protein product is CASSLGQSTDTQYF.

This chain uses TRBV19 with TRBJ1-5, with 9 bases identical to TRBD1. The germline V gene encodes CDR1 LNHDA and CDR2 SQIVND (reference sequence). Trimming took 6 bases from V and 1 from J; bases not matched to a gene: 4. The CDR3 length is 15 residues. CDR3 region: CASSLTGGSNQPQHF. CDR3 DNA: TGTGCCAGTAGCTTGACAGGGGGAAGCAATCAGCCCCAGCATTTT.

The V gene is TRBV28, the J gene TRBJ2-1, with a possible D match to TRBD2 (5 bases). Germline V gene lookup returns CDR1 MDHEN and CDR2 SYDVKM. CDR3 length: 15 amino acids. Between the trimmed V and J ends, which lost 5 bases and 1 base, there was a span of 12 bases. CDR3 in amino acids: CASSPAERSYNEQFF. Written as DNA, the CDR3 is TGTGCCAGCAGTCCCGCGGAGCGGTCCTACAATGAGCAGTTCTTC.

The V call is TRBV28, the J call TRBJ1-3, with D possibly being TRBD1 (5 bases). Germline V gives CDR1 MDHEN, CDR2 SYDVKM. The CDR3 is 17 amino acids. V was clipped by 1 base and J by 0 bases, with 13 bases between them. CDR3 loop: CASSLFLVQGSGNTIYF. In nucleotides, the CDR3 is TGTGCCAGCAGTTTATTTTTAGTTCAGGGCTCTGGAAACACCATATATTTT.

The rearrangement joins TRBV7-9 to TRBJ1-4; 8 bases are shared with TRBD1. The CDR3 loop spans 15 amino acids. Germline loops: CDR1 SEHNR, CDR2 FQNEAQ (reference sequence). The J segment lost 7 bases and the V segment lost 5 bases, leaving 9 bases of the junction unmatched. CDR3 DNA sequence: TGTGCCAGCAGCCCAGACACAGGGGGATTTGAAAAACTGTTTTTT. Residues: CASSPDTGGFEKLFF.

V usage is TRBV5-1 and J usage is TRBJ2-1, with TRBD2 matching over 8 bases. V was clipped by 2 bases and J by 5 bases; unmatched bases: 6. Germline CDR1 is SGHRS and CDR2 is YFSETQ. CDR3 length: 15 residues. The CDR3, as DNA: TGCGCCAGCAGCTTTATCGAAGCGGGAGACAATGAGCAGTTCTTC. Encoded protein: CASSFIEAGDNEQFF.

The J gene is TRBJ2-1, the V gene TRBV5-4, with D tentatively TRBD1 (5 bases). There are 15 residues in the CDR3. The germline gives CDR1 SGHNT, CDR2 YYREEE (reference sequence). Trimming stripped 0 bases from V and 0 bases from J, with 7 bases between. CDR3 residues: CASSLVQGSYNEQFF. CDR3 nucleotide sequence: TGTGCCAGCAGCTTGGTCCAGGGCTCCTACAATGAGCAGTTCTTC. The full variable domain, rest sourced from reference TRBV5-4 and TRBJ2-1, is ETGVTQSPTHLIKTRGQQVTLRCSSQSGHNTVSWYQQALGQGPQFIFQYYREEENGRGNFPPRFSGLQFPNYSSELNVNALELDDSALYLCASSLVQGSYNEQFFGPGTRLTVL.